The 11 T cell receptor beta chains presented below share a single source sample, sequenced in a study of Tregs in tolerant kidney transplant recipients (dated by TCRdb to between 2018 and 2020). Receptor libraries were prepared by the immunoSEQ multiplex PCR assay. TCRdb stores this immuneACCESS table with in-frame sequences only. Part of the clones is absent; in the studies checked, under half of the shortfall reflects unresolved V genes, and no reason is known for the rest. The sample table shows 15,000 to 18,000 clones, and roughly 92% are seen once. The ten biggest clones cover 10% to 15% of the sample. Sequenced material: CD8+ T cells from blood. The receptor source for this set is a human donor in good health.

The V and J genes are TRBV7-9 and TRBJ2-4; TRBD2 matches at 13 bases. This CDR3 region has 17 residues. Losses at the gene ends were 1 base for V and 3 bases for J; bases not matched to a gene: 3. CDR1 and CDR2 (germline): SEHNR, FQNEAQ (reference sequence). The CDR3 region is CASSLEGTSGNKNIQYF. The CDR3 DNA is TGTGCCAGCAGCTTAGAAGGGACTAGCGGGAACAAAAACATTCAGTACTTC.

V and J are TRBV4-3 and TRBJ2-7; TRBD1 agrees at 7 bases. With V trimmed by 0 bases and J by 0 bases, 5 bases remained unmatched. CDR1 and CDR2 from the germline V gene are LGHNA and YSLEER. The CDR3 has 16 residues. CDR3 residues: CASSQDNRGLSYEQYF. CDR3 nucleotides: TGCGCCAGCAGCCAAGACAACAGGGGCCTCTCCTACGAGCAGTACTTC.

V gene TRBV12-5 combines with J gene TRBJ2-1; tentatively, D is TRBD1 (5 bases). V was trimmed by 5 bases and J by 0 bases, leaving 17 bases between them. Germline lookup yields CDR1 LGHNT and CDR2 FRNRAP. The CDR3 runs to 17 residues. The CDR3 DNA reads as TGTGCTAGTGGTCCCCTCGACAGCTATGGCTCCTACAATGAGCAGTTCTTC. It yields the protein CASGPLDSYGSYNEQFF. The variable domain in full, completed from reference TRBV12-5 and TRBJ2-1, reads DARVTQTPRHKVTEMGQEVTMRCQPILGHNTVFWYRQTMMQGLELLAYFRNRAPLDDSGMPKDRFSAEMPDATLATLKIQPSEPRDSAVYFCASGPLDSYGSYNEQFFGPGTRLTVL.

The chain joins TRBV5-1 to TRBJ2-3, with 10 bases matching TRBD2. The CDR3 is 14 residues long. V lost 9 bases to trimming and J lost 6 bases; unmatched junction nucleotides: 10. Looked up from germline, CDR1 is SGHRS and CDR2 is YFSETQ. The CDR3 DNA is TGCGCCACCTCAGCGGGGGGGCCAGCTGATACGCAGTATTTT. Its protein product is CATSAGGPADTQYF.

The rearrangement links TRBV6-5 to TRBJ1-2; weak D call: TRBD1 (6 bases). The CDR3 is 16 amino acids. The germline CDR1 and CDR2 sequences are MNHEY and SVGAGI. The V end lost 2 bases, the J end lost 5 bases, and 18 bases lay between the germline ends. The DNA for the CDR3 is TGTGCCAGCAGTTACACTAGAACAGGGATTACGTATGGCTACACCTTC. Protein product: CASSYTRTGITYGYTF.

This chain connects TRBV11-2 to TRBJ1-2; the D is unclear. This CDR3 spans 17 amino acids. Germline V gene data show CDR1 as SGHAT and CDR2 as FQNNGV. Between the trimmed V and J ends, which lost 2 bases and 3 bases, there was a span of 19 bases. The CDR3 nucleotides read TGTGCCAGCAGCTTATTCCCCACCCCAGGCTCGGACTATGGCTACACCTTC. Amino acids: CASSLFPTPGSDYGYTF. The full variable domain, its missing parts supplied by reference TRBV11-2 and TRBJ1-2, is EAGVAQSPRYKIIEKRQSVAFWCNPISGHATLYWYQQILGQGPKLLIQFQNNGVVDDSQLPKDRFSAERLKGVDSTLKIQPAKLEDSAVYLCASSLFPTPGSDYGYTFGSGTRLTVV.

This clone was seen only once. Here the CDR3 reads CSVNRDTYGYTF. CDR3 in DNA: TGCAGCGTCAACCGGGACACCTATGGCTACACCTTC. The chain links TRBV29-1 to TRBJ1-2, with D perhaps matching TRBD1 (6 bases). CDR3 length equals 12 residues. V lost 6 bases and J lost 4, with 12 bases in between. In germline, CDR1 is SQVTM, CDR2 ANQGSEA.

The chain employs TRBV27 and TRBJ2-1, with 7 bases fitting TRBD2. CDR1 and CDR2 (germline): MNHEY, SMNVEV (reference sequence). J gave up 0 bases and V 5 bases, and 7 bases lay outside the gene matches. The length of the CDR3 is 16 residues. The CDR3 DNA reads as TGTGCCAGCAGTCTCTACCGGGACTACTCCTACAATGAGCAGTTCTTC. Translation: CASSLYRDYSYNEQFF.

V usage is TRBV13 and J usage is TRBJ2-4, with D hard to call. V lost 5 bases and J 6 bases, leaving 14 bases between the germline ends. There are 14 residues in the CDR3. Germline V gene sequence: CDR1 PRHDT, CDR2 FYEKMQ (reference sequence). The CDR3 loop reads CASSTTRNRNIQYF. DNA of the CDR3: TGTGCCAGCAGCACGACAAGGAACAGAAACATTCAGTACTTC.

The chain combines TRBV27 with TRBJ1-2, with D possibly matching TRBD1 (5 bases). CDR3 length: 14 residues. Trimming cost V 2 bases and J 1 base, with 8 bases left between them. The germline gives CDR1 MNHEY, CDR2 SMNVEV (reference sequence). CDR3 loop: CASSLQGFNYGYTF. Written as DNA, the CDR3 is TGTGCCAGCAGTTTACAGGGTTTTAACTATGGCTACACCTTC.

The J gene is TRBJ1-1, the V gene TRBV5-1; D gene unclear. Germline V CDR1 and CDR2: SGHRS, YFSETQ. Trimming removed 5 bases from V and 7 bases from J, with 27 bases in between. The CDR3 spans 17 residues. Here the CDR3 reads CASSFSPGPSKLGEAFF. CDR3 in DNA: TGCGCCAGCAGTTTTTCGCCTGGCCCTAGTAAGTTAGGTGAAGCTTTCTTT.